The source of this TCR beta chain is a study of shared clonotypes between healthy human individuals. The CDR3 loop spans 16 amino acids. The V gene end was trimmed by 1 base and the J gene end by 5 bases; junction bases not matched to a gene: 8. Measured with immunoSEQ multiplex PCR; TCRdb has only the in-frame clones, and not every one. There are some 1.5 million clones in the sample; approximately 97% occur only once, and roughly 1.1% lies in the top ten. This clonotype originated in a man younger than 40 in good health. Sequenced material: naive CD4+ T cells sorted from blood. The subset denotes: CD45RA+ positively selected. The genes are TRBV23-1 and TRBJ1-5, with 7 bases identical to TRBD1. TRBV23-1 is filed as an ORF, its function uncertain. Here the CDR3 DNA reads TGCGCCAGCAGTCAATTCGGGCAGGGGGTGTATCAGCCCCAGCATTTT. This encodes CASSQFGQGVYQPQHF.